One and the same sample provided the 27 T cell receptor gamma chains below, sequenced in a study of γδ T cells in repeated Plasmodium falciparum infection. Bulk repertoires came from Vgamma9/Vdelta2+ or Vdelta2-negative gammadelta T cells flow-sorted from PBMC. TCRdb redid the clone calls on the multiplex PCR reads with CATT. The table includes some 32,000 gamma-chain clones, under 1.5% detected once. The sample taken for sequencing was gamma-delta T cells from blood. Source of these receptors: a pool of human donors (malaria-infected and uninfected, not separated).

This clone was detected many times. TCRdb attributes to this sequence the protein of a much larger clone, which differs from the DNA translation at residue 5; a read error is likely, and the protein displayed is translated from the DNA. The chain uses TRGV9 and TRGJ1 or TRGJ2. Germline V gene data show CDR1 as GITISATS and CDR2 as ISYDGTV (reference sequence). This CDR3 has 11 amino acids. In nucleotides, the CDR3 is TGTGCCTTGTGGGGGGTGCACGGGAAACTCTTT. It is translated as CALWGVHGKLF.

This clone came up a few times. This likely stems from a read error, as it lies one base from a far larger clone. The identical CDR3 is also encoded by other nucleotide sequences in the sample. The rearrangement links TRGV2 to TRGJ1 or TRGJ2. Because TCRdb records no J gene, it was assigned here through a match of the DNA to germline. CDR1 and CDR2 (germline): EGSNGY, YDSYNSKV. The CDR3 loop spans 13 amino acids. Germline trimming cut 0 bases from V and 10 bases from J; bases unmatched to any gene: 9. CDR3 in DNA: TGTGCCACCTGGGACGGGCAAAGTTACAAGAAACTCTTT. This gives the protein CATWDGQSYKKLF.

This clone has more than one count but fewer than ten. The amino acid sequence in TCRdb belongs to a much larger clone and departs from this DNA's translation at residue 5, likely a sequencing read error; the sequence shown is translated from the DNA. The V gene is TRGV4, the J gene TRGJ1 or TRGJ2. TCRdb offers no J gene call, so here the DNA was matched to germline to obtain one. J lost 0 bases, V lost 6 bases, and 5 bases had no gene match. The CDR3 has 13 residues. From germline, CDR1 is EGSTGY and CDR2 YDSYTSSV. In DNA form, the CDR3 reads TGTGCCACCTGGTCTTTGAATTATTATAAGAAACTCTTT. Residues: CATWSLNYYKKLF.

Comments on this clone: The translation of this DNA and the TCRdb protein of a much larger clone differ at residue 10, probably owing to a read error; the protein shown here is translated from the DNA. The J gene is TRGJ1 or TRGJ2, the V gene TRGV5. The J gene, not given by TCRdb, was assigned here from a germline match of the nucleotide sequence. The germline V gene encodes CDR1 VINAFY and CDR2 YDVSNSKD. This CDR3 has 13 amino acids. The DNA for the CDR3 is TGTGCCACCTGGGGGCGTGAGGTGTATAGGAAACTCTTT. It specifies CATWGREVYRKLF.

As regards this clone: It is unclear where the CDR3 begins or ends on the DNA, so no DNA is shown, and the CDR3 is as TCRdb lists it. No J gene call was made, and the V gene is TRGV9. The germline CDR1 and CDR2 sequences are GITISATS and ISYDGTV (reference sequence). Inclusive of both ends, the CDR3 amounts to 32 amino acids. CDR3 sequence reads: CALWEVELGKKSRYLVPEQSLSLQINNLMQYF.

This clone was seen repeatedly, ten times or more. The chain couples TRGV2 to TRGJ1 or TRGJ2. The CDR3 is 14 residues long. Germline lookup yields CDR1 EGSNGY and CDR2 YDSYNSKV. The ends lost 0 bases at V and 4 bases at J; junction bases unmatched: 6. CDR3 region: CATWDGPVYYKKLF. CDR3 coding DNA: TGTGCCACCTGGGACGGGCCGGTCTATTATAAGAAACTCTTT.

The sample holds many counts of this clone. The protein in TCRdb stems from a much larger clone and differs at residue 7 from this DNA's translation, likely a read error; here the protein is translated from the DNA. J is TRGJP and V is TRGV3. The CDR3 consists of 18 residues. Trimming removed 0 bases from V and 7 bases from J; junction bases left unmatched: 9. Germline assignment: CDR1 VTNTFY and CDR2 YDVSTARD (reference sequence). The CDR3 region has the DNA TGTGCCACCTGGGACAGGCAGTCGGGGGAGTTGGGCAAAAAAATCAAGGTATTT. Translation gives CATWDRQSGELGKKIKVF.

In this sample, this clone turned up a few times. The protein TCRdb lists belongs to a much larger clone and differs from this DNA's translation at residue 9, which points to a read error; the protein shown is made from the DNA. The chain recombines TRGV8 with TRGJ1 or TRGJ2. Here the J gene was assigned by germline matching of the DNA, as TCRdb has none. Trimming at V came to 1 base and at J to 8 bases, leaving 8 bases not matched to a gene. In germline, CDR1 is VENAVY, CDR2 YDSYNSRV. This CDR3 region has 13 residues. CDR3 protein: CATWDSEYHKKLF. The CDR3 nucleotides read TGTGCCACCTGGGATAGTGAATATCATAAGAAACTCTTT.

This clone occurred many times. This may be a read error: a much more frequent sequence differs by one nucleotide. V gene TRGV5 combines with J gene TRGJ1 or TRGJ2. The CDR3 length is 14 residues. Germline CDR1 and CDR2: VINAFY and YDVSNSKD. Trimming took 0 bases from V and 1 from J; bases not matched to a gene: 3. The CDR3 sequence: CATWDRPNYYKKLF. CDR3 nucleotides: TGTGCCACCTGGGACAGGCCTAATTATTATAAGAAACTCTTT.

There are many counts of this clone. The protein TCRdb gives is from a much larger clone and does not agree with this DNA's translation at residue 7, likely a read error; the protein shown here comes from the DNA. This sequence joins TRGV9 and TRGJ1 or TRGJ2. The J gene is absent in TCRdb and was assigned here via DNA matching to germline. The CDR3 spans 19 residues. Trimming cost V 0 bases and J 0 bases; bases outside gene matches: 17. The germline CDR1 and CDR2 sequences are GITISATS and ISYDGTV (reference sequence). The CDR3 region is CALWEVRAYYLQNYYKKLF. The CDR3 nucleotides are TGTGCCTTGTGGGAGGTGCGCGCCTACTACTTGCAGAATTATTATAAGAAACTCTTT.

Concerning this clone itself: One base separates it from a far larger clone, so it is likely a read error. The V gene was identified as TRGV9, while no J gene was called. The CDR3 is made up of 11 amino acids. Looked up from germline, CDR1 is GITISATS and CDR2 is ISYDGTV (reference sequence). The CDR3 sequence: CALWEDDEKLF. As DNA, the CDR3 is TGTGCCTTGTGGGAGGACGATGAGAAGCTCTTT.

This clone was picked up a small number of times. The TCRdb protein, from a much larger clone, departs from this DNA's translation at residue 10, likely by read error; the protein shown derives from the DNA. V is TRGV5 and J is TRGJ1 or TRGJ2. No J segment appears in TCRdb, so it was assigned here by matching the sequence to germline. Germline V CDR1 and CDR2: VINAFY, YDVSNSKD. After removal of 0 bases from V and 11 bases from J, the junction contained 10 bases not matched to a gene. The CDR3 is made up of 13 amino acids. CDR3 sequence: CATWDRRGYQKLF. CDR3 sequence (DNA): TGTGCCACCTGGGACAGGCGAGGATATCAGAAACTCTTT.

This clone was counted at least ten times. This DNA's translation and the protein TCRdb lists, from a much larger clone, do not match at residue 9, likely due to a read error; the protein shown is translated from the DNA. CDR3 sequence (DNA): TGTGCCACCTGGGACAGGCCACGGAATTATAAGAAACTCTTT. It yields the protein CATWDRPRNYKKLF. This chain joins TRGV3 and TRGJ1 or TRGJ2. The V gene's germline CDR1 is VTNTFY and CDR2 YDVSTARD (reference sequence). Trimming took 0 bases from V and 5 from J; bases not matched to a gene: 7. The CDR3 has 14 residues.

This clone was detected ten times or more. This sequence is one base from a far larger clone and is likely a read error. The same CDR3 can be traced to other DNA sequences in this sample. The chain couples TRGV3 to TRGJ1 or TRGJ2. V lost 1 base, J lost 7 bases, and 10 bases stayed unmatched. The CDR3 sequence is 14 residues long. In germline, CDR1 is VTNTFY, CDR2 YDVSTARD (reference sequence). In DNA form, the CDR3 reads TGTGCCACCTGGGACAGTCCGGGGGGCTATAAGAAACTCTTT. Translating gives CATWDSPGGYKKLF.

Many counts were recorded for this clone. TCRdb's protein, taken from a much larger clone, differs from this DNA's translation at residue 5, likely owing to a read error; the protein displayed comes from the DNA. The genes are TRGV9 and TRGJP. TCRdb records no J gene; here it was assigned by comparing the DNA to germline. This CDR3 comprises 20 residues. CDR1 and CDR2 (germline): GITISATS, ISYDGTV (reference sequence). The J segment lost 5 bases and the V segment lost 5 bases, leaving 18 bases of the junction unmatched. The CDR3 bases are TGTGCCTTGTGGGGGGTCCCAACCTGGGAGAAAGAGTTGGGCAAAAAAATCAAGGTATTT. Amino acid sequence: CALWGVPTWEKELGKKIKVF.

This clone was counted many times. TCRdb's entry gives the protein of a much larger clone, which mismatches this DNA's translation at residue 9, likely from a read error; the protein reported here is translated from the DNA. The chain couples TRGV9 to TRGJP1. Per the germline V gene, CDR1 is GITISATS and CDR2 is ISYDGTV (reference sequence). There are 11 residues in the CDR3. In DNA form, the CDR3 reads TGTGCCTTGTGGGTAGGTTGGTTCGAGATATTT. Its translation is CALWVGWFEIF.

This clone was seen many times. TCRdb's protein, taken from a much larger clone, differs from this DNA's translation at residue 4, likely owing to a read error; the protein displayed comes from the DNA. The sample carries other DNA sequences with the same CDR3. This rearrangement joins TRGV9 to TRGJ1 or TRGJ2. TCRdb supplies no J gene; here it was assigned by aligning the nucleotide sequence to germline. Germline CDR1 is GITISATS and CDR2 is ISYDGTV (reference sequence). This CDR3 region has 14 residues. This chain's CDR3 is CALREVGNYYKKLF. The CDR3 nucleotides are TGTGCCTTGCGGGAGGTGGGGAATTATTATAAGAAACTCTTT.

This clone showed up just a few times. The TCRdb protein, from a much larger clone, departs from this DNA's translation at residue 11, likely by read error; the protein shown derives from the DNA. This chain uses TRGV9 with TRGJP. TCRdb offers no J gene call, so here the DNA was matched to germline to obtain one. Germline CDR1 and CDR2: GITISATS and ISYDGTV (reference sequence). This CDR3 comprises 18 residues. DNA for the CDR3: TGTGCCTTGTGGGAGGACAATAAGGGGGAGTGGGGCAAAAAAATCAAGGTATTT. Protein sequence: CALWEDNKGEWGKKIKVF.

By share, this clone ranks as medium-sized. A much larger clone is a single base away; this may be a read error. This chain's CDR3 is CALWLELGKKIKVF. The CDR3 DNA is TGTGCCTTGTGGCTAGAGTTGGGCAAAAAAATCAAGGTATTT. The V and J genes are TRGV9 and TRGJP. This CDR3 has 14 residues. From germline, CDR1 is GITISATS and CDR2 ISYDGTV (reference sequence). The trim removed 6 bases at V and 6 bases at J, leaving 2 bases unmatched.

This clone is medium-sized within its sample. Other DNA sequences in this sample translate to the same CDR3. This sequence joins TRGV2 and TRGJ1 or TRGJ2. Trimming took 0 bases from V and 11 from J; bases not matched to a gene: 4. Germline V gives CDR1 EGSNGY, CDR2 YDSYNSKV. The CDR3 totals 11 residues. DNA for the CDR3: TGTGCCACCTGGGACGGGCCGGAGAAACTCTTT. Its protein product is CATWDGPEKLF.

This clone was observed a few times. The protein that TCRdb holds for this DNA derives from a much larger clone and differs from the translated DNA at residue 4, which likely indicates a read error; the protein shown here is translated from the DNA. The chain carries TRGV9 and TRGJ1 or TRGJ2. CDR1 and CDR2 from the germline V gene are GITISATS and ISYDGTV (reference sequence). The length of the CDR3 is 13 residues. CDR3 protein: CALREVQGRKKLF. CDR3 in DNA: TGTGCCTTGAGGGAGGTGCAAGGGCGAAAGAAACTCTTT.

This clone was seen repeatedly, ten times or more. A far more abundant clone sits one base away, making this likely a read error. This sample also contains other DNA sequences that code for the same CDR3. This chain links TRGV2 with TRGJ1 or TRGJ2. TCRdb lists no J gene, so it was determined here by aligning the DNA to germline. The J segment lost 7 bases and the V segment lost 0 bases, leaving 9 bases of the junction unmatched. CDR1 EGSNGY and CDR2 YDSYNSKV come from the germline V gene. CDR3 length equals 14 residues. The CDR3 DNA follows: TGTGCCACCTGGGACGGGCTCGTCGACTATAAGAAACTCTTT. It translates to CATWDGLVDYKKLF.

This clone was seen only a few times. This DNA's translation differs at residue 10 from TCRdb's protein, which comes from a much larger clone; a read error is likely, and the protein shown is translated from the DNA. The chain links TRGV9 to TRGJP. CDR3 length: 18 amino acids. Trimming took 0 bases from V and 9 from J; bases not matched to a gene: 11. The germline V gene has CDR1 GITISATS and CDR2 ISYDGTV (reference sequence). CDR3 sequence (DNA): TGTGCCTTGTGGGAGGTGCTCGAGGTCGGGTTGGGCAAAAAAATCAAGGTATTT. Its protein is CALWEVLEVGLGKKIKVF.

In this sample, this clone turned up a few times. A read error likely explains why the TCRdb protein, taken from a much larger clone, differs from this DNA's translation at residue 12; the protein shown is translated from the DNA. The V gene is TRGV2; the J gene was not called. The CDR3 covers 14 residues. Germline CDR1 is EGSNGY and CDR2 is YDSYNSKV. CDR3 coding DNA: TGTGCCACCTGGGACGGCTTCTCGGGGGGAAAGGAACTCTTT. Its protein product is CATWDGFSGGKELF.

In this sample, this clone turned up many times. The V call is TRGV3, the J call TRGJ1 or TRGJ2. Germline CDR1 is VTNTFY and CDR2 is YDVSTARD (reference sequence). The CDR3 has 15 residues. V shed 5 bases, J shed 1 base, and the junction held 11 bases outside the gene matches. This chain's CDR3 is CATWVGPSNYYKKLF. The DNA for the CDR3 is TGTGCCACCTGGGTCGGCCCCTCTAATTATTATAAGAAACTCTTT.

This clone was detected only a few times. It is likely a read error: a sequence one base away is far more abundant. Different DNA sequences within this sample yield the same CDR3. The rearrangement links TRGV9 to TRGJ1 or TRGJ2. TCRdb supplies no J gene; here it was assigned by aligning the nucleotide sequence to germline. CDR1 GITISATS and CDR2 ISYDGTV come from the germline V gene (reference sequence). The CDR3 sequence is 17 residues long. CDR3 loop: CALWEPTTPWNYYKKLF. CDR3 DNA sequence: TGTGCCTTGTGGGAGCCAACAACCCCCTGGAATTATTACAAGAAACTCTTT.

A remark on this clone: The protein held in TCRdb is that of a much larger clone and does not match this DNA's translation at residue 14, likely because of a read error; the protein shown is translated from the DNA. The chain has TRGV9 and TRGJP. Germline matching of the DNA provided the J gene here, since TCRdb leaves it blank. The CDR3 has 18 amino acids. Germline assignment: CDR1 GITISATS and CDR2 ISYDGTV (reference sequence). The CDR3 sequence is CALWEVYSPRLGKEIKVF. Written as DNA, the CDR3 is TGTGCCTTGTGGGAGGTGTATAGCCCAAGGTTGGGCAAAGAAATCAAGGTATTT.